The 23 T cell receptor beta chains reported below all come from one sample, sequenced in a study of cytomegalovirus exposure and HLA in healthy donors. The primer mix had 60 Vbeta and 13 Jbeta primers. Measured with immunoSEQ multiplex PCR; TCRdb has only the in-frame clones, and not every one. This sample yields 130,000 or so clones, of which around 8.5% are seen a single time; 4.5% to 7% belongs to the top ten. The sample was PBMCs. These receptors were taken from a man aged 35 to 55 in good health and CMV-seronegative.

This clone was counted a few times. The V and J genes are TRBV7-9 and TRBJ2-7, with 7 bases fitting TRBD1. Germline values: CDR1 SEHNR, CDR2 FQNEAQ (reference sequence). Trimming took 1 base from V and 10 from J; bases not matched to a gene: 4. This CDR3 is built from 12 residues. CDR3 in DNA: TGTGCCAGCAGCTTAGAGAGACAGGGACAGTACTTC. It codes for CASSLERQGQYF.

The rearrangement uses TRBV10-3 and TRBJ1-2; no clear D gene. This CDR3 spans 15 amino acids. In germline, CDR1 is ENHRY, CDR2 SYGVKD. V lost 0 bases, J lost 4 bases, and 12 bases lay in between. CDR3 sequence: CAISESGGPAYGYTF. CDR3 nucleotide sequence: TGTGCCATCAGTGAGTCCGGCGGTCCAGCCTATGGCTACACCTTC.

This clone was counted a few times. The V call is TRBV27, the J call TRBJ1-5, with D tentatively TRBD1 (5 bases). CDR1 is MNHEY, CDR2 SMNVEV, per germline (reference sequence). The CDR3 has 14 amino acids. The ends were cut back, 1 base at V and 4 bases at J, with 8 bases in the middle. The CDR3 region has the DNA TGTGCCAGCAGTTTATTGCCAGGGAATCAGCCCCAGCATTTT. It translates to CASSLLPGNQPQHF.

The rearrangement joins TRBV25-1 to TRBJ1-5; 8 bases fit TRBD1. J lost 6 bases, V lost 5 bases, and 6 bases had no gene match. CDR1 is MGHDK and CDR2 is SYGVNS in the germline V gene. The CDR3 is 14 amino acids. In nucleotides, the CDR3 is TGTGCCAGCAGTCGGCAGGGGGCGGGTCAGCCCCAGCATTTT. The encoded protein is CASSRQGAGQPQHF. Supplemented by reference TRBV25-1 and TRBJ1-5, the full variable domain reads EADIYQTPRYLVIGTGKKITLECSQTMGHDKMYWYQQDPGMELHLIHYSYGVNSTEKGDLSSESTVSRIRTEHFPLTLESARPSHTSQYLCASSRQGAGQPQHFGDGTRLSIL.

The rearrangement links TRBV15 to TRBJ2-1; TRBD2 matches 7 bases. Per germline, CDR1 LNHNV and CDR2 YYDKDF (reference sequence). This CDR3 has 16 amino acids. With V trimmed by 0 bases and J by 7 bases, 9 bases remained unmatched. For the CDR3, the DNA is TGTGCCACCAGCAGAGATCTACGGACTAGTTTGAATGAGCAGTTCTTC. Its translation: CATSRDLRTSLNEQFF.

This clone came up a few times. The conserved final phenylalanine or tryptophan is absent from the CDR3, which likely points to a read error. The V gene is TRBV5-1, the J gene TRBJ1-1; TRBD1 might be the D (6 bases). The germline V and J ends were trimmed by 0 bases and 5 bases, with 20 bases remaining between them. The CDR3 totals 17 residues. Germline lookup yields CDR1 SGHRS and CDR2 YFSETQ. For the CDR3, the DNA is TGCGCCAGCAGCTTGGACGGTCGGGGGGCGGGTAGGACTGAAGCTTTCGTT. This gives the protein CASSLDGRGAGRTEAFV.

This clone came up a few times. The genes are TRBV7-9 and TRBJ1-1, with 8 bases fitting TRBD1. The V and J ends lost 5 bases and 5 bases, in that order; junction bases with no gene match: 7. Per the germline V gene, CDR1 is SEHNR and CDR2 is FQNEAQ (reference sequence). The length of the CDR3 is 14 residues. CDR3 in DNA: TGTGCCAGCAGCGGGGACAGGAGGAGGACTGAAGCTTTCTTT. Amino acids: CASSGDRRRTEAFF. Filled out from reference TRBV7-9 and TRBJ1-1, the complete variable domain reads DTGVSQNPRHKITKRGQNVTFRCDPISEHNRLYWYRQTLGQGPEFLTYFQNEAQLEKSRLLSDRFSAERPKGSFSTLEIQRTEQGDSAMYLCASSGDRRRTEAFFGQGTRLTVV.

The rearrangement links TRBV5-1 to TRBJ2-7, with TRBD1 matching over 10 bases. V dropped 4 bases and J dropped 6; count of bases not matched to a gene: 7. In germline, CDR1 is SGHRS, CDR2 YFSETQ. The CDR3 is made up of 14 amino acids. CDR3 region: CASSAGQGFSEQYF. The CDR3 DNA is TGCGCCAGCAGCGCGGGACAGGGGTTTTCCGAGCAGTACTTC.

CDR3 nucleotide sequence: TGTGCCAGCAGTCAGCCGGGACTAGCGGGGGGGGATGAGCAGTTCTTC. It yields the protein CASSQPGLAGGDEQFF. This rearrangement joins TRBV6-6 to TRBJ2-1; 16 bases agree with TRBD2. J was trimmed by 8 bases and V by 5 bases; bases with no gene match: 6. This CDR3 contains 16 residues. CDR1 and CDR2 from the germline V gene are MNHNY and SVGAGI (reference sequence).

The chain combines TRBV5-6 with TRBJ1-6, with TRBD1 matching over 10 bases. This CDR3 has 15 amino acids. Per germline, CDR1 SGHDT and CDR2 YYEEEE. The ends lost 2 bases at V and 10 bases at J; junction bases unmatched: 6. CDR3 nucleotide sequence: TGTGCCAGCAGCTTCGACAGGGGGCATGGGTCACCCCTCCACTTT. Translating gives CASSFDRGHGSPLHF.

Only a few counts were recorded for this clone. The genes are TRBV5-4 and TRBJ2-5; 9 bases map to TRBD2. Per the germline V gene, CDR1 is SGHNT and CDR2 is YYREEE (reference sequence). V gave up 0 bases and J gave up 2 bases; unmatched junction bases: 2. CDR3 length: 15 amino acids. In DNA form, the CDR3 reads TGTGCCAGCAGCTTGGGACTAGCGGTGCAAGAGACCCAGTACTTC. Its protein is CASSLGLAVQETQYF.

This clone was recorded a few times. The DNA for the CDR3 is TGCGCCAGCAGCTTGGCCGGGGGGCTGTACAATGAGCAGTTCTTC. It translates to CASSLAGGLYNEQFF. The chain carries TRBV5-1 and TRBJ2-1; perhaps TRBD2 as D (7 bases). The CDR3 has 15 amino acids. The V gene lost 0 bases and the J gene lost 4 bases, with 11 bases spanning the gap. Germline V gives CDR1 SGHRS, CDR2 YFSETQ.

Turning to this clone: Relative to the germline gene, one junction end is altered; a read error may explain this. The rearrangement uses TRBV4-1 and TRBJ1-2, with D unresolved. This CDR3 is built from 15 residues. Germline V CDR1 and CDR2: MGHRA, YSYEKL. Here the CDR3 reads CASSQNTNSNYGHTF. Written as DNA, the CDR3 is TGCGCCAGCAGCCAAAACACCAACTCTAACTATGGCCACACCTTC.

The J gene is TRBJ2-3, the V gene TRBV7-7, with 8 bases identical to TRBD2. Germline-derived CDR1 and CDR2 are SSHAT and FNYEAQ (reference sequence). This CDR3 is built from 15 residues. The V and J ends lost 5 bases and 2 bases, in that order; junction bases with no gene match: 6. CDR3 residues: CASSPGRGDTDTQYF. The CDR3 nucleotides are TGTGCCAGCAGCCCCGGGAGGGGCGACACAGATACGCAGTATTTT.

Of note for this clone: It is likely a read error, because the conserved phenylalanine at the end of the CDR3 is missing. The chain employs TRBV5-1 and TRBJ1-2; D uncertain. Germline CDR1 is SGHRS and CDR2 is YFSETQ. CDR3 length: 12 residues. The chain's CDR3 is CASSSGMDGYTV. DNA of the CDR3: TGCGCAAGCAGCTCCGGGATGGATGGCTACACCGTC.

This clone was seen a few times. The chain uses TRBV11-2 and TRBJ2-3; possible D gene TRBD1, 6 bases. The V gene's germline CDR1 is SGHAT and CDR2 FQNNGV. This CDR3 has 15 residues. V shed 4 bases and J shed 2 bases, with 13 bases lying between them. CDR3 in amino acids: CASSWTTGLTDTQYF. As DNA, the CDR3 is TGTGCCAGCAGCTGGACGACAGGACTCACAGATACGCAGTATTTT.

This clone was picked up a small number of times. The chain couples TRBV27 to TRBJ1-5; no firm D call. Germline-derived CDR1 and CDR2 are MNHEY and SMNVEV (reference sequence). The V gene lost 8 bases and the J gene lost 4 bases, with 12 bases spanning the gap. The CDR3 is 13 residues long. CDR3 nucleotide sequence: TGTGCCAGCTCTTGGAGCCCTAATCAGCCCCAGCATTTT. Encoded protein: CASSWSPNQPQHF.

This rearrangement joins TRBV5-1 to TRBJ1-4; 7 bases align to TRBD1. The CDR3 runs to 18 residues. J was trimmed by 7 bases and V by 4 bases; bases with no gene match: 19. Looked up from germline, CDR1 is SGHRS and CDR2 is YFSETQ. For the CDR3, the DNA is TGCGCCAGCAGCAGGAGTTCTAACGACAGGGCCCTAGGTGAAAAACTGTTTTTT. It encodes CASSRSSNDRALGEKLFF. Full variable domain (rest looked up from reference TRBV5-1 and TRBJ1-4): KAGVTQTPRYLIKTRGQQVTLSCSPISGHRSVSWYQQTPGQGLQFLFEYFSETQRNKGNFPGRFSGRQFSNSRSEMNVSTLELGDSALYLCASSRSSNDRALGEKLFFGSGTQLSVL.

This rearrangement joins TRBV5-1 to TRBJ1-6; 7 nucleotides agree with TRBD1. CDR1 SGHRS and CDR2 YFSETQ come from the germline V gene. The CDR3 totals 18 residues. Germline trimming cut 0 bases from V and 0 bases from J; bases unmatched to any gene: 6. The CDR3 coding sequence is TGCGCCAGCAGCTTGGGAGGACAGGCATACTCCTATAATTCACCCCTCCACTTT. Translating gives CASSLGGQAYSYNSPLHF.

The sample holds a few counts of this clone. V gene TRBV2 combines with J gene TRBJ2-1, with 8 bases matching TRBD1. This CDR3 is built from 15 residues. V lost 1 base, J lost 8 bases, and 7 bases stayed unmatched. Germline V gene data show CDR1 as SNHLY and CDR2 as FYNNEI. The CDR3 coding sequence is TGTGCCAGCAGTGAAGGGCAGGGGGCGTGGGATGAGCAGTTCTTC. Its protein is CASSEGQGAWDEQFF.

This chain links TRBV19 with TRBJ2-3; D is perhaps TRBD2 (6 bases). Trimming pared 4 bases from V and 4 bases from J, leaving 12 bases between. Germline V lookup: CDR1 LNHDA, CDR2 SQIVND (reference sequence). The CDR3 length is 14 residues. DNA for the CDR3: TGTGCCAGTAGTAATCCCGGGGGATCAGATACGCAGTATTTT. Its protein product is CASSNPGGSDTQYF.

This clone has a handful of counts. The J gene is TRBJ2-5, the V gene TRBV28, with D perhaps TRBD1 (6 bases). CDR3 length: 14 residues. The V gene lost 4 bases and the J gene lost 5 bases, with 14 bases spanning the gap. CDR1 and CDR2 from the germline V gene are MDHEN and SYDVKM. Here the CDR3 reads CASSWTLGAETQYF. In nucleotides, the CDR3 is TGTGCCAGCAGTTGGACCCTGGGGGCGGAGACCCAGTACTTC.

This clone was seen more than once but under ten times. The rearrangement links TRBV11-2 to TRBJ2-7; D is possibly TRBD1 (5 bases). Germline values: CDR1 SGHAT, CDR2 FQNNGV. V was clipped by 1 base and J by 3 bases, with 10 bases between them. This CDR3 comprises 14 residues. The CDR3, as DNA: TGTGCCAGCAGCTTAGGGACACCTCTCTACGAGCAGTACTTC. Protein product: CASSLGTPLYEQYF.